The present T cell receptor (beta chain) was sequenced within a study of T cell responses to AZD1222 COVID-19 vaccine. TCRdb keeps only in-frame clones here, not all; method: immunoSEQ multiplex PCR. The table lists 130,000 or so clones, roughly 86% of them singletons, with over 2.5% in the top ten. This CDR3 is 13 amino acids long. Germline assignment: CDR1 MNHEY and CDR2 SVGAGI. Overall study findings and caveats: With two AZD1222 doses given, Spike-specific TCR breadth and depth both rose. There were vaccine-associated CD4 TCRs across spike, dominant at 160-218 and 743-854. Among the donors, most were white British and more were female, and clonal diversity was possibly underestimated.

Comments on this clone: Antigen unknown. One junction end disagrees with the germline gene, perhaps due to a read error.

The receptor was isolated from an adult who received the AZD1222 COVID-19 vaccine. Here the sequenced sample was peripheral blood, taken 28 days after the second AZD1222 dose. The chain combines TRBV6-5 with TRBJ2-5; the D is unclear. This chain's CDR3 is CASSDSLQETQYF. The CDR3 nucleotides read TGTGCCAGCAGTGACTCCTTACAAGAGACCCAGTACTTC.